This T cell receptor (beta chain) appears in the sequencing data of a study of CD8+ T cells in alopecia areata. About the research overall: Patients took tofacitinib for 6 to 18 months, followed by 6 drug-free months.

On this clone itself: What it recognizes is unknown.

From alopecia areata patients, lesional scalp punch biopsies and peripheral blood were collected. Germline V gene lookup returns CDR1 MGHRA and CDR2 YSYEKL. The V segment lost 2 bases and the J segment 6 bases; nucleotides outside the gene matches: 4. This CDR3 is built from 14 residues. RNA, once extracted, was reverse transcribed into cDNA for use as the sequencing template. Sequencing was performed with immunoSEQ multiplex PCR; in TCRdb, only in-frame clones are kept and a portion is missing. The data hold about 200,000 clones, with about 53% observed a single time. Study-wide findings and caveats: Scalp specimens additionally yield sequences from normal skin's resident alphabeta T cells. TCR sharing across patients was less clear than in mice, possibly HLA-related.

This material consisted of CD4+ T cells sorted from blood, taken at week 0. The chain uses TRBV4-1 and TRBJ2-3; 8 bases are shared with TRBD2. The clonotype was recovered from a human donor with alopecia areata. CDR3 bases: TGCGCCAGCAGCCAACGGGAGGGCCGGGATACGCAGTATTTT. As protein: CASSQREGRDTQYF.